The 10 T cell receptor beta chains listed next were all sequenced from one sample in a study of T cells after yellow fever vaccination. One entry per CDR3 protein, called by TCRdb with MiXCR from the 5' RACE reads. This table has a few hundred thousand distinct CDR3 sequences, 7.5% to 9% appearing once. This specimen was CD4+ T cells sorted from PBMCs, taken 5 days after the yellow fever booster vaccination. These receptors were collected from a man between 18 and 35 years old who received the YFV17D yellow fever vaccine.

This clonotype was observed a few times. In DNA, the CDR3 is TGTGCCAGCAACCGGGGAGGGGCAGGGTTTCCCCACGGAACCACAGATACGCAGTATTTT. Its translation: CASNRGGAGFPHGTTDTQYF. The chain has TRBV2 and TRBJ2-3; 7 nucleotides match TRBD2. V lost 7 bases, J lost 2 bases, and 24 bases stayed unmatched. Per germline, CDR1 SNHLY and CDR2 FYNNEI. This CDR3 contains 20 residues.

In this sample, this clonotype turned up a few times. This rearrangement joins TRBV7-9 to TRBJ2-7; no clear D gene. Trimming left V 5 bases short and J 2 bases short, with 22 bases between. The CDR3 runs 17 residues. Germline V gene data show CDR1 as SEHNR and CDR2 as FQNEAQ (reference sequence). The CDR3 region has the DNA TGTGCCAGCAGCCCTTACGAAACGACCTACAAGACCTACGAGCAGTACTTC. Amino acid sequence: CASSPYETTYKTYEQYF. The full variable domain, its missing parts supplied by reference TRBV7-9 and TRBJ2-7, is DTGVSQNPRHKITKRGQNVTFRCDPISEHNRLYWYRQTLGQGPEFLTYFQNEAQLEKSRLLSDRFSAERPKGSFSTLEIQRTEQGDSAMYLCASSPYETTYKTYEQYFGPGTRLTVT.

V gene TRBV7-2 combines with J gene TRBJ2-7; D gene uncertain. Germline CDR1 reads SGHTA; CDR2 reads FQGNSA. V lost 0 bases to trimming and J lost 6 bases, with 12 bases between them. The CDR3 contains 14 residues. The CDR3 DNA sequence: TGTGCCAGCAGCTTAGCGGGATGGGGAAGCGAGCAGTACTTC. This encodes CASSLAGWGSEQYF. Full variable domain (outside the CDR3, taken from reference TRBV7-2 and TRBJ2-7): GAGVSQSPSNKVTEKGKDVELRCDPISGHTALYWYRQSLGQGLEFLIYFQGNSAPDKSGLPSDRFSAERTGGSVSTLTIQRTQQEDSAVYLCASSLAGWGSEQYFGPGTRLTVT.

This clonotype was detected ten times or more. This chain joins TRBV5-1 and TRBJ2-5; D is perhaps TRBD1 or TRBD2 (5 bases each). V lost 3 bases and J 3 bases, leaving 9 bases between the germline ends. The CDR3 loop spans 13 amino acids. CDR1 SGHRS and CDR2 YFSETQ come from the germline V gene. CDR3 sequence: CASSYQGEETQYF. In DNA form, the CDR3 reads TGCGCCAGCAGCTACCAGGGAGAAGAGACCCAGTACTTC.

This clonotype occurred a few times. V gene TRBV7-2 combines with J gene TRBJ2-3; D possibly corresponds to TRBD1 (5 bases). CDR1 is SGHTA and CDR2 is FQGNSA in the germline V gene. V was shortened by 4 bases and J by 5 bases, with 10 bases between the two germline ends. The CDR3 totals 13 residues. The CDR3 loop reads CASSSGFRDTQYF. CDR3 coding DNA: TGTGCCAGCAGCTCAGGGTTCCGAGATACGCAGTATTTT.

The gene calls are TRBV20-1 and TRBJ2-5; D unresolved. V lost 4 bases, J lost 2 bases, and 14 bases lay in between. Germline V gives CDR1 DFQATT, CDR2 SNEGSKA (reference sequence). The CDR3 runs to 14 residues. The CDR3 DNA sequence: TGCAGTGCTACGGAAGCTAGTGCTCAAGAGACCCAGTACTTC. Translated, it gives CSATEASAQETQYF.

The rearrangement links TRBV5-1 to TRBJ1-1; D remains unclear. CDR3 length: 12 amino acids. The germline V gene has CDR1 SGHRS and CDR2 YFSETQ. Between the trimmed V and J ends, which lost 0 bases and 7 bases, there was a span of 7 bases. This CDR3 reads CASSLVRDEAFF. Written as DNA, the CDR3 is TGCGCCAGCAGCTTGGTAAGGGATGAAGCTTTCTTT.

This clonotype has ten or more counts. This chain uses TRBV29-1 with TRBJ2-3; 8 nucleotides line up with TRBD2. Germline loops: CDR1 SQVTM, CDR2 ANQGSEA. Trimming took 2 bases from V and 6 from J; bases not matched to a gene: 4. The length of the CDR3 is 13 residues. CDR3 in DNA: TGCAGCGTTGAACGGGGGGGGGCCGATACGCAGTATTTT. This codes for CSVERGGADTQYF.

The chain links TRBV7-2 to TRBJ2-2; D is perhaps TRBD1 or TRBD2 (5 bases each). CDR1 SGHTA and CDR2 FQGNSA come from the germline V gene. CDR3 size: 16 residues. Deletions cut 7 bases from V and 0 bases from J, with 15 bases between. This CDR3 reads CASKIEGPANTGELFF. CDR3 nucleotide sequence: TGTGCCAGCAAAATTGAGGGGCCCGCGAACACCGGGGAGCTGTTTTTT.

This rearrangement joins TRBV7-2 to TRBJ2-1; 7 positions match TRBD2. The CDR3 covers 12 residues. Trimming cost V 3 bases and J 10 bases; bases outside gene matches: 3. Germline loops: CDR1 SGHTA, CDR2 FQGNSA. The CDR3 here is CASSFMGGEQFF. In DNA, the CDR3 is TGTGCCAGCAGCTTCATGGGGGGGGAGCAGTTCTTC.